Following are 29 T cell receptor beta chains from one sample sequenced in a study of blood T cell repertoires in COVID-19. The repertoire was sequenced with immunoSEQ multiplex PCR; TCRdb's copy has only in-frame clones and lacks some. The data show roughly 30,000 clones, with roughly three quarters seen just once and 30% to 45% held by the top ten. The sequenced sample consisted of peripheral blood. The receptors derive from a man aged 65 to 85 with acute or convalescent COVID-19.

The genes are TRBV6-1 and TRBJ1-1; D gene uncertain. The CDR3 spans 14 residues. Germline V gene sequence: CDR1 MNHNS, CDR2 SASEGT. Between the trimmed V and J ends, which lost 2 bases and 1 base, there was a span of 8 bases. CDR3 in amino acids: CASSENIRNTEAFF. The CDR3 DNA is TGTGCCAGCAGTGAAAACATTCGGAACACTGAAGCTTTCTTT.

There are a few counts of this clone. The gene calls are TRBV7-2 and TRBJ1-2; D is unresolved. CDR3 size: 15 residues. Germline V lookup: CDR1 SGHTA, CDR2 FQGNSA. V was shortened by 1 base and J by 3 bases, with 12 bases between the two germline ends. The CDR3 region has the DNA TGTGCCAGCAGCTTAGTGTTTCTGGGCGACTATGGCTACACCTTC. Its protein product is CASSLVFLGDYGYTF.

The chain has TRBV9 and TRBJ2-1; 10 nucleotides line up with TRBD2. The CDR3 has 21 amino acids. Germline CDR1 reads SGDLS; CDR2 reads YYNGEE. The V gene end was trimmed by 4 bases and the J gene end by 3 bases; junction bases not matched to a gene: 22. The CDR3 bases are TGTGCCAGCAGCACTAGTGGGGCTAGCGGGAGCCTACCAACCCTCTACAATGAGCAGTTCTTC. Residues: CASSTSGASGSLPTLYNEQFF.

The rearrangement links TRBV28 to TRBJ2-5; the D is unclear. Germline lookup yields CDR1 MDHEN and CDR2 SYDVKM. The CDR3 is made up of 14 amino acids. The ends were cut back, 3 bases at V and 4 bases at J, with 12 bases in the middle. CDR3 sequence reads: CASSLVSFGETQYF. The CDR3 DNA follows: TGTGCCAGCAGTTTGGTTTCCTTCGGAGAGACCCAGTACTTC. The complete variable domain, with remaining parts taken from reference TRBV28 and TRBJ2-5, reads DVKVTQSSRYLVKRTGEKVFLECVQDMDHENMFWYRQDPGLGLRLIYFSYDVKMKEKGDIPEGYSVSREKKERFSLILESASTNQTSMYLCASSLVSFGETQYFGPGTRLLVL.

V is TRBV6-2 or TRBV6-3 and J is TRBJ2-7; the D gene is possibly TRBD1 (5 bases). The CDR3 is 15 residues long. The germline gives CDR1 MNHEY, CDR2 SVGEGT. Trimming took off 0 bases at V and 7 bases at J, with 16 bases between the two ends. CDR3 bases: TGTGCCAGCAGTTACTCGATTAATTGGGGCCAGGAGCAGTACTTC. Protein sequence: CASSYSINWGQEQYF.

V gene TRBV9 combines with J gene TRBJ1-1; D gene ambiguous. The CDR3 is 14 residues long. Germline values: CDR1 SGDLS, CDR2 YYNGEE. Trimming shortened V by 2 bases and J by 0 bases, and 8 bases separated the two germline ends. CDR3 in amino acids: CASSVGAMNTEAFF. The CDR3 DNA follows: TGTGCCAGCAGCGTGGGCGCTATGAACACTGAAGCTTTCTTT.

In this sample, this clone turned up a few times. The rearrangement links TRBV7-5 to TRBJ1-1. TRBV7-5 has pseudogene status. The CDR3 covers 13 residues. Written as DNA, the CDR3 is TGTGTCAGAAGCTTATCCGCGGGTGGGGAAGCTTTCTTT. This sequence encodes CVRSLSAGGEAFF.

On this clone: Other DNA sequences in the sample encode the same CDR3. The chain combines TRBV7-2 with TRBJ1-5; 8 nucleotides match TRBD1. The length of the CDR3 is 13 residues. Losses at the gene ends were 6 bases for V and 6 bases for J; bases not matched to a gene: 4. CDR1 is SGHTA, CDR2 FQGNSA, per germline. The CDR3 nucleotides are TGTGCCAGCAGTTCCGACAGGGGTCAGCCCCAGCATTTT. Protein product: CASSSDRGQPQHF.

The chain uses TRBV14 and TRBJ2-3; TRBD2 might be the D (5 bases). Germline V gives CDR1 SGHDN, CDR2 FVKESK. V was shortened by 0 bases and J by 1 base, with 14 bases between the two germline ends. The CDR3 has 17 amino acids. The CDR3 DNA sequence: TGTGCCAGCAGCCAAGACGCAGGAGGATTCGGCACAGATACGCAGTATTTT. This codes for CASSQDAGGFGTDTQYF.

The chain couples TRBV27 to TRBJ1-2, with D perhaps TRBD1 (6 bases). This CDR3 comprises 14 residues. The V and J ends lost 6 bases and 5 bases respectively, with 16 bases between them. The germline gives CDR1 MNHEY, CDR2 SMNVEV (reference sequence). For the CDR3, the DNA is TGTGCCAGCAGGCCCTCGGGAGGGGGGTATGGCTACACCTTC. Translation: CASRPSGGGYGYTF.

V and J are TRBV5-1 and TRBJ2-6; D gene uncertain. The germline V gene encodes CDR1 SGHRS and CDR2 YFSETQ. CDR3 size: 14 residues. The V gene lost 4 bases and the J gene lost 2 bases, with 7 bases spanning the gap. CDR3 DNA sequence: TGCGCCAGCAGCCCCGCGACTGGGGCCAACGTCCTGACTTTC. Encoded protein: CASSPATGANVLTF. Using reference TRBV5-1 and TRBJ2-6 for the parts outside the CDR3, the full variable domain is KAGVTQTPRYLIKTRGQQVTLSCSPISGHRSVSWYQQTPGQGLQFLFEYFSETQRNKGNFPGRFSGRQFSNSRSEMNVSTLELGDSALYLCASSPATGANVLTFGAGSRLTVL.

The CDR3 bases are TGTGCCAGCAGCACTGAGGATTCACCCCTCCACTTT. Protein product: CASSTEDSPLHF. This sequence joins TRBV5-5 and TRBJ1-6; D is unclear. The CDR3 runs 12 residues. CDR1 and CDR2 (germline): SGHKS, YYEKEE (reference sequence). Trimming took 4 bases from V and 8 from J, leaving 7 bases between them.

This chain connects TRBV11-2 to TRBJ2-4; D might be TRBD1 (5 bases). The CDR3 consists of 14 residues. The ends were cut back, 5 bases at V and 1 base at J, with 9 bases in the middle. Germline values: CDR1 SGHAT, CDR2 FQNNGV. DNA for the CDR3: TGTGCCAGCAGCCTCAGGGTTGCCAAAAACATTCAGTACTTC. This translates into CASSLRVAKNIQYF.

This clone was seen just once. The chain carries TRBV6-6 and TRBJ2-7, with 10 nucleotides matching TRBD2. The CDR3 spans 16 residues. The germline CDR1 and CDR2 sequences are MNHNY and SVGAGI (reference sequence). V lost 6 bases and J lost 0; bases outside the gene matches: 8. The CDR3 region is CASRYEAGGRSYEQYF. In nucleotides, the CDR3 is TGTGCCAGCAGATACGAAGCGGGAGGGCGCTCCTACGAGCAGTACTTC.

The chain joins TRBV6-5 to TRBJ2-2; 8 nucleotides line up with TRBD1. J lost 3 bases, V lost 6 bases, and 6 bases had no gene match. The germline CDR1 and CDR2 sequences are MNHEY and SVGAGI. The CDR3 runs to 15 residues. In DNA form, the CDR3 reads TGTGCCAGCAGGCCAGGGGGCAGGGACACCGGGGAGCTGTTTTTT. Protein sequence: CASRPGGRDTGELFF.

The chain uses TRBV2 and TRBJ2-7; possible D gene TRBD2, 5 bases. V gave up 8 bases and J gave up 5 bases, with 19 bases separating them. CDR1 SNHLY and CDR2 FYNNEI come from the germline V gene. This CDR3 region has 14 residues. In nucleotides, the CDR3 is TGTGCCAGCGAGAGGGCCGGGTCAAGCGACGAGCAGTACTTC. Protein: CASERAGSSDEQYF.

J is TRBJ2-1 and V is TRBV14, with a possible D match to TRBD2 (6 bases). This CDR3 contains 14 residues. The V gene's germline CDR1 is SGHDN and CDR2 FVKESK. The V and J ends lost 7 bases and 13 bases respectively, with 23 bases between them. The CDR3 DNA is TGTGCCAGCAACTTGGCGGGCGGGAAACGTCACCAGTTCTTC. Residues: CASNLAGGKRHQFF.

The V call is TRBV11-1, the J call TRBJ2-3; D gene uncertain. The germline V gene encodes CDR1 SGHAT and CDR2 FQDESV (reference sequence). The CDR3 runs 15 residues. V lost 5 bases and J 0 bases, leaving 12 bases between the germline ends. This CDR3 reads CASSSRLSSTDTQYF. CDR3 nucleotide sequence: TGTGCCAGCAGCAGCAGGCTTTCTAGCACAGATACGCAGTATTTT.

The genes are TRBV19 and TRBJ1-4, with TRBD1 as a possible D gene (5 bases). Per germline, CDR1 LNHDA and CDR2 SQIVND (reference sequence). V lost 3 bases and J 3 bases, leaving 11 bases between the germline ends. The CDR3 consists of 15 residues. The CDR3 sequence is CASSIQGLSNEKLFF. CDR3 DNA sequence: TGTGCCAGTAGTATCCAGGGTTTATCTAATGAAAAACTGTTTTTT.

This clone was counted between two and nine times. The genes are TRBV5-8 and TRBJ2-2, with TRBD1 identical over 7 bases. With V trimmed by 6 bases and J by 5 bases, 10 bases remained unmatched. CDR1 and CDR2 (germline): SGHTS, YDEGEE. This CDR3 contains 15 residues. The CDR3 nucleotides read TGTGCCAGCACCGTCCGAAGGGGGCAAACCGGGGAGCTGTTTTTT. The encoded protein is CASTVRRGQTGELFF. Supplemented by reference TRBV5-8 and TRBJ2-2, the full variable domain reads EAGVTQSPTHLIKTRGQQATLRCSPISGHTSVYWYQQALGLGLQFLLWYDEGEERNRGNFPPRFSGRQFPNYSSELNVNALELEDSALYLCASTVRRGQTGELFFGEGSRLTVL.

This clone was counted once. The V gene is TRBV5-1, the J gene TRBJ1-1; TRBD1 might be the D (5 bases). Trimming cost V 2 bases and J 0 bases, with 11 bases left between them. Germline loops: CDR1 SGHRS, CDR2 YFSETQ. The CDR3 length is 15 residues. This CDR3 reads CASSFGGNMNTEAFF. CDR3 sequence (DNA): TGCGCCAGCAGCTTTGGGGGGAATATGAACACTGAAGCTTTCTTT.

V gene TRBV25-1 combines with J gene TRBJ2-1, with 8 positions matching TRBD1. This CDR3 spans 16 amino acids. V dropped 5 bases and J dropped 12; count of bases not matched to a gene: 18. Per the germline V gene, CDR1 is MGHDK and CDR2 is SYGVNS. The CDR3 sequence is CASSTSRTGMVVGQFF. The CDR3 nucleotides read TGTGCCAGCAGTACGTCCCGGACAGGGATGGTGGTTGGGCAGTTCTTC.

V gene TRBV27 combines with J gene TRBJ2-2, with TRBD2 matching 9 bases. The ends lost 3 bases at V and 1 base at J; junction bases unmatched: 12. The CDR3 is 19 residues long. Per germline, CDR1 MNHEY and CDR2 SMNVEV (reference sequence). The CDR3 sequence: CASSFGRQVSGRNTGELFF. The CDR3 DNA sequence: TGTGCCAGCAGTTTCGGCCGACAAGTTAGCGGGAGGAACACCGGGGAGCTGTTTTTT.

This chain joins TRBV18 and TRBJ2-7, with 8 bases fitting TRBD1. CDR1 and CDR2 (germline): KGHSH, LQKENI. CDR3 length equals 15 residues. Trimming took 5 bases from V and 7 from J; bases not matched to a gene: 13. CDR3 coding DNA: TGTGCCAGCTCATCATCAGGGGGCGCGGTATCAGAGCAGTACTTC. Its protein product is CASSSSGGAVSEQYF.

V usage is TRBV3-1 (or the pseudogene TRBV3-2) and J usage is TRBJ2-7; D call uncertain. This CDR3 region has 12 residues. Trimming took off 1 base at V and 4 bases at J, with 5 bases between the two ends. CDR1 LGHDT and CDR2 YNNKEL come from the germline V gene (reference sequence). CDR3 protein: CASSQVEYEQYF. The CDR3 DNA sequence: TGTGCCAGCAGCCAAGTAGAGTACGAGCAGTACTTC.

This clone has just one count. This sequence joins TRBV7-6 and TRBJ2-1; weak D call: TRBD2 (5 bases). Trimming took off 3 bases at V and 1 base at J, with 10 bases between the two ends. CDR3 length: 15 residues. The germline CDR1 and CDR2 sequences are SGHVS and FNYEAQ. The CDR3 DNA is TGTGCCAGCAGCTTGTCAGCGGAATCCTACAATGAGCAGTTCTTC. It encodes CASSLSAESYNEQFF.

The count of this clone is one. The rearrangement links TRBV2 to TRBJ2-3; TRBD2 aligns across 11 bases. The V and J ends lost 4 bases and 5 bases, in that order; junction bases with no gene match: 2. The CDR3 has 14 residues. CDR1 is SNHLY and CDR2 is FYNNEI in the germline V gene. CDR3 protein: CASSVTSGGDTQYF. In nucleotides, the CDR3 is TGTGCCAGCAGTGTTACTAGCGGGGGAGATACGCAGTATTTT.

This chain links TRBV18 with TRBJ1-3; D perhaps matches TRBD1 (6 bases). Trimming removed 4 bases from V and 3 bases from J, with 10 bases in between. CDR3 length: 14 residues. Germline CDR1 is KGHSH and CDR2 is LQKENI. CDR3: CASSRSDSGNTIYF. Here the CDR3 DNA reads TGTGCCAGCTCACGGTCGGACAGTGGAAACACCATATATTTT.

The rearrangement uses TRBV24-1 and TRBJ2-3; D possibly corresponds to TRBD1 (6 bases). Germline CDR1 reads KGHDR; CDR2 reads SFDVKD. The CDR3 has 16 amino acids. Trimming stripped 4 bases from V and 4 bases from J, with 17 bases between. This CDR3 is CATSERGAGAPDTQYF. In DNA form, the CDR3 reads TGTGCCACCAGTGAGCGAGGGGCAGGGGCCCCAGATACGCAGTATTTT.